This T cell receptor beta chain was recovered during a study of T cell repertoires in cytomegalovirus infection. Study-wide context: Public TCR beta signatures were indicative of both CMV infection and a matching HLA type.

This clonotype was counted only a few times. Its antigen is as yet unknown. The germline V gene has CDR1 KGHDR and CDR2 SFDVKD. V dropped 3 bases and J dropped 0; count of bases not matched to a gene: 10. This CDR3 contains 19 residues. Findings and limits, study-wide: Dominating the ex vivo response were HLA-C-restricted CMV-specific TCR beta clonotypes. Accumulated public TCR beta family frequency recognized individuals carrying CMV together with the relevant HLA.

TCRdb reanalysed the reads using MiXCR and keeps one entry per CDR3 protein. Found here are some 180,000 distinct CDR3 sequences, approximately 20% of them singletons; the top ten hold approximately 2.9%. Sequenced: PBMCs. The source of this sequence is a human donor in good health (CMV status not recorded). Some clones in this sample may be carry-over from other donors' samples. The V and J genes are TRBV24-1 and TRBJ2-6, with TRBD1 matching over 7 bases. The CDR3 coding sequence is TGTGCCACCAGTGATAGAATCCGGGACAGCATCTCTGGGGCCAACGTCCTGACTTTC. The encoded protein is CATSDRIRDSISGANVLTF.